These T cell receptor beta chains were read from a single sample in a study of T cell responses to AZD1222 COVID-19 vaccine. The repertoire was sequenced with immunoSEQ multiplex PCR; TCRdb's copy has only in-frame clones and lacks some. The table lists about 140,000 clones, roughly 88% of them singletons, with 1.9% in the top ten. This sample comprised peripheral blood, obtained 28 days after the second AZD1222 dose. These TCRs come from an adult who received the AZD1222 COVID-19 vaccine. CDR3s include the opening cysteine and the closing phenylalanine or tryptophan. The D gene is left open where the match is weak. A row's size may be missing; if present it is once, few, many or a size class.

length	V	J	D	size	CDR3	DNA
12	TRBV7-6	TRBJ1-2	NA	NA	CASSSGHDGYTF	TGTGCCAGCAGCTCCGGACATGATGGCTACACCTTC
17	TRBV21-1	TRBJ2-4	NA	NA	CASSKVWPGRGENIQYF	TGTGCCAGCAGCAAAGTCTGGCCCGGGAGGGGGGAAAACATTCAGTACTTC
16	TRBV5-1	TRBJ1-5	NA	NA	CASSLGPQGDNQPQHF	TGCGCCAGCAGCTTAGGGCCCCAAGGGGACAATCAGCCCCAGCATTTT
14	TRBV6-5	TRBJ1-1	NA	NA	CASTFFWGGGEAFF	TGTGCCAGCACTTTTTTTTGGGGGGGTGGTGAAGCTTTCTTT
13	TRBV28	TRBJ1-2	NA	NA	CASSLGVNYGYTF	TGTGCCAGCAGTTTGGGCGTGAACTATGGCTACACCTTC
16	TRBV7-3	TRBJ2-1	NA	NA	CASSLRGASTYNEQFF	TGTGCCAGCAGCTTAAGGGGGGCCAGCACCTACAATGAGCAGTTCTTC
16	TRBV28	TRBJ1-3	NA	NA	CASSLSYGGFGNTIYF	TGTGCCAGCAGTTTATCCTACGGGGGGTTTGGAAACACCATATATTTT
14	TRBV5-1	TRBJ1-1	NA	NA	CASSFSGGNTEAFF	TGCGCCAGCAGCTTTTCAGGCGGGAACACTGAAGCTTTCTTT
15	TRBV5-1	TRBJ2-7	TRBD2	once	CASSSQPGLAGEQYF	TGCGCCAGCAGCTCCCAACCGGGACTAGCGGGTGAGCAGTACTTC
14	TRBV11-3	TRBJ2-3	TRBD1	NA	CASSSTGGVDTQYF	TGTGCCAGCAGCTCGACAGGGGGCGTGGATACGCAGTATTTT
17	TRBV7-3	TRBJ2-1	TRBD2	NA	CASSQKGLAGGQNEQFF	TGTGCCAGCAGCCAAAAGGGACTAGCGGGAGGTCAAAATGAGCAGTTCTTC
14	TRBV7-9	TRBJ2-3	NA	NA	CASSLAWSTDTQYF	TGTGCCAGCAGCTTAGCGTGGTCCACAGATACGCAGTATTTT
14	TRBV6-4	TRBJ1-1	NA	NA	CASSETGQNTEAFF	TGTGCCAGCAGTGAAACCGGACAGAACACTGAAGCTTTCTTT
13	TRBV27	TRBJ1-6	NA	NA	CASSKDRYSPLHF	TGTGCCAGCAGTAAAGACAGGTATTCACCCCTCCACTTT
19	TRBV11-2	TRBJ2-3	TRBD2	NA	CASSLPLIGSNGRTDTQYF	TGTGCCAGCAGCTTACCCCTGATCGGGTCTAACGGGAGGACAGATACGCAGTATTTT
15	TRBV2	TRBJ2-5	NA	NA	CASSVKERPQETQYF	TGTGCCAGCAGTGTAAAAGAACGGCCCCAAGAGACCCAGTACTTC
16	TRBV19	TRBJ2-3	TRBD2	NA	CASSFLAGRGTDTQYF	TGTGCCAGTAGCTTCCTAGCGGGGAGGGGCACAGATACGCAGTATTTT
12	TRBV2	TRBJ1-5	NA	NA	CASSLRGFQQHF	TGTGCCAGCAGTCTACGGGGATTTCAACAGCATTTT
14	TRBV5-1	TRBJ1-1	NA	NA	CASSPRGKNTEAFF	TGCGCCAGCAGTCCCCGAGGGAAGAACACTGAAGCTTTCTTT
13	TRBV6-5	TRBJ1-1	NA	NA	CASSTTGTTEAFF	TGTGCCAGCAGCACCACCGGGACAACAGAAGCTTTCTTT
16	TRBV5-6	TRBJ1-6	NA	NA	CASRPQGSSYNSPLHF	TGTGCCAGCAGACCCCAGGGGAGCTCCTATAATTCACCCCTCCACTTT
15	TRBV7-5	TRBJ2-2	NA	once	CARSFPCGFTGELFF	TGTGCCAGAAGCTTCCCGTGCGGATTCACCGGGGAGCTGTTTTTT
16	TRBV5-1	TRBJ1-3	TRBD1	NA	CASSMGQGATGNTIYF	TGCGCCAGCAGCATGGGACAGGGAGCGACTGGAAACACCATATATTTT
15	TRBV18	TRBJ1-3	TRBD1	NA	CASSPPGTGGNTIYF	TGTGCCAGCTCACCACCCGGGACAGGAGGAAACACCATATATTTT
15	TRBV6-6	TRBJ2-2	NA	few	CASSYQEWDTGELFF	TGTGCCAGCAGTTACCAGGAGTGGGACACCGGGGAGCTGTTTTTT
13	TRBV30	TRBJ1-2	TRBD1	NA	CAWSPGQYYGYTF	TGTGCCTGGAGCCCGGGACAGTACTATGGCTACACCTTC
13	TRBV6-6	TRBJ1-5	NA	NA	CASTRDTNQPQHF	TGTGCCAGCACCCGGGACACCAATCAGCCCCAGCATTTT
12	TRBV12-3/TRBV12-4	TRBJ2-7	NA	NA	CASSLDNYEQYF	TGTGCCAGCAGTTTGGACAACTACGAGCAGTACTTC
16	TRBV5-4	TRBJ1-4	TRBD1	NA	CASSLGGRDRAQKLFF	TGTGCCAGCAGCTTGGGGGGCCGGGACAGAGCTCAAAAACTGTTTTTT
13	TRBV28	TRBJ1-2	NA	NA	CASRLDPNYGYTF	TGTGCCAGCAGACTCGACCCCAACTATGGCTACACCTTC
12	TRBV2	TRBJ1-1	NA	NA	CASSSGNTEAFF	TGTGCCAGTTCCTCCGGGAACACTGAAGCTTTCTTT
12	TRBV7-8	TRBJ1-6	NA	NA	CASSLARSPLHF	TGTGCCAGCAGCTTAGCAAGATCACCCCTCCACTTT
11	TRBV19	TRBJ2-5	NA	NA	CASSPGETQYF	TGTGCCAGTAGTCCCGGAGAGACCCAGTACTTC
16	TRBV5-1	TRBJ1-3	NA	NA	CASSFGPGNPGNTIYF	TGCGCCAGCAGCTTCGGTCCGGGGAACCCTGGAAACACCATATATTTT
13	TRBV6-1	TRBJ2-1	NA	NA	CASSEVALNEQFF	TGTGCCAGCAGTGAAGTGGCACTCAATGAGCAGTTCTTC
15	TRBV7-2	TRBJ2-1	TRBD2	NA	CASSLVSGGNNEQFF	TGTGCCAGCAGCTTAGTTAGCGGGGGGAACAATGAGCAGTTCTTC
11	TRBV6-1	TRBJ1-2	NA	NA	CASSEISEYTF	TGTGCCAGCAGTGAGATTTCAGAATACACCTTC
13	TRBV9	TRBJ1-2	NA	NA	CASNPSGSYGYTF	TGTGCCAGCAACCCCAGCGGGAGCTATGGCTACACCTTC
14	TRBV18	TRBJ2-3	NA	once	CASSPAGSTDTQYF	TGTGCCAGCTCACCTGCGGGATCCACAGATACGCAGTATTTT
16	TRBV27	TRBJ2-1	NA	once	CASSSTVVGGRDEQFF	TGTGCCAGCAGTTCCACAGTTGTCGGAGGGCGGGATGAGCAGTTCTTC
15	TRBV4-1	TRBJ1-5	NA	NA	CASSQDPGSRQPQHF	TGCGCCAGCAGCCAAGATCCCGGGTCCCGTCAGCCCCAGCATTTT
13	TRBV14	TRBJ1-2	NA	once	CASSQVINYGYTF	TGTGCCAGCAGCCAAGTTATTAACTATGGCTACACCTTC
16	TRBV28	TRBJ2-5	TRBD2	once	CASSEGLAGIQETQYF	TGTGCCAGCAGTGAGGGGCTAGCGGGGATCCAAGAGACCCAGTACTTC
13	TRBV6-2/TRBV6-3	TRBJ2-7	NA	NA	CASSPSGHYEQYF	TGTGCCAGCAGCCCGAGCGGCCACTACGAGCAGTACTTC
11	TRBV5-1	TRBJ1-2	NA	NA	CASSLDHGYTF	TGCGCCAGCAGCTTGGACCATGGCTACACCTTC